This T cell receptor (beta chain) was recorded in a study of T-cell reconstitution after alpha-beta-depleted transplantation in children (dated by TCRdb to about 2016). Notes on the research overall: Using TCR repertoire profiling, the study followed T-cell immune reconstitution in a quantitative way in children after TCRalphabeta/CD19-depleted allogeneic hematopoietic cell transplantation.

Deletion took 6 bases off V and 6 bases off J, with a span of 9 bases between the germline ends. There are 11 amino acids in the CDR3, from cysteine to phenylalanine inclusive. Just CDR3 DNA is preserved here, 33 bases in frame from base 1. Sequences MNHNS (CDR1) and SASEGT (CDR2) are obtained from the germline V gene. Libraries were built with PCR. The listed sequencing device is Illumina HiSeq 2500. To normalize quantification of the TCRbeta repertoire, the TCR libraries were built with molecular barcoding that relied on unique molecular identifiers. TCRdb reworked the public reads: Q25 trimming with fastp, MiXCR clone assembly, productive beta chains retained. Every entry covers one CDR3 protein and lists the most common genes and DNA from its rows. For this sample there are approximately 400,000 distinct CDR3 sequences; about a tenth appear just once. The ten top clones hold about 5% of the sample.

This clonotype was seen at least ten times. This clone's antigen is unknown. No much larger clonotype is one base removed from it; base qualities were not supplied. This TCR was recovered from a human donor who donated a stem cell graft to a child with acute myeloid leukemia. This specimen was PBMCs from the stem cell graft donor, taken from the stem cell graft. The rearrangement combines TRBV6-1 with TRBJ2-7; the D gene is perhaps TRBD2, from 6 matching bases. This receptor carries the CDR3 CASRTRFEQYF. The nucleotide sequence reads as follows: TGTGCCAGCAGGACTAGATTCGAGCAGTACTTC.